A selection of T cell receptor beta chains follows, all from one sample in a study of identical twins. TCRdb passed the 5' RACE reads through MiXCR, listing each CDR3 protein once. There are around 340,000 distinct CDR3 sequences in the sample; approximately 10% occur only once, and more than 8% lies in the top ten. Sequencing was carried out using naive T cells sorted from blood. The source of these receptors is a woman aged 45-60 years in good health. The CDR3 runs from the conserved cysteine through the conserved F or W. A D gene is named only where the DNA matches it firmly. Only part of the rows carry a size: once, few, many, or a class if the clone is expanded.

clone_size	v_call	j_call	d_call	cdr3_nt	cdr3_aa
-	TRBV12-3/TRBV12-4	TRBJ1-4	-	TGTGCCAGCACCAACTGGGGGACGGCTAATGAAAAACTGTTTTTT	CASTNWGTANEKLFF
many	TRBV4-2	TRBJ2-1	TRBD1	TGTGCCAGCAGCCAGATCGAAAGCACCACAGGGGGTCCCTATGAGCAGTTCTTC	CASSQIESTTGGPYEQFF
few	TRBV4-1	TRBJ1-6	-	TGCGCCAGCAGCCAAAAGCGTGGTAATTCACCCCTCCACTTT	CASSQKRGNSPLHF
few	TRBV6-1	TRBJ2-1	-	TGTGCCAGCAGCATATTTAATGAGCAGTTCTTC	CASSIFNEQFF
-	TRBV18	TRBJ2-4	-	TGTGCCAGCTCACCAATTGGGAGCCTAGCCAAAAACATTCAGTACTTC	CASSPIGSLAKNIQYF
few	TRBV5-5	TRBJ2-7	TRBD1	TGTGCCAGCAATAGACAGGGGGCTCCCTACGAGCAGTACTTC	CASNRQGAPYEQYF
many	TRBV3-1	TRBJ2-1	-	TGTGCCAGCAGCCAAGCCGAGTACTACAATGAGCAGTTCTTC	CASSQAEYYNEQFF
few	TRBV29-1	TRBJ2-5	TRBD2	TGCAGCGTTGAATTTCCCGGGAGTAGCGGGATGGAGACCCAGTACTTC	CSVEFPGSSGMETQYF
once	TRBV5-1	TRBJ2-1	-	TGCGCCAGCGGGGGGCTAGTAGGAAATGAGCAGTTCTTC	CASGGLVGNEQFF
-	TRBV7-6	TRBJ2-1	TRBD2	TGTGCCAGCAGTCTAGGAAGGACTAGCGGTCAGGGCTCCTACAATGAGCAGTTCTTC	CASSLGRTSGQGSYNEQFF
-	TRBV20-1	TRBJ1-1	-	TGCAGTGCTAGCTCGGGTTTCTCTTACACTGAAGCTTTCTTT	CSASSGFSYTEAFF
-	TRBV20-1	TRBJ1-1	-	TGCAGTGCTAGAGATCCCCGGACAGCGAACACTGAAGCTTTCTTT	CSARDPRTANTEAFF
-	TRBV7-9	TRBJ2-1	TRBD2	TGTGCCAGCAGCTTGGCGGGAGCACACTACAATGAGCAGTTCTTC	CASSLAGAHYNEQFF
few	TRBV11-1	TRBJ2-7	TRBD2	TGTGCCAGCAGCTTAGCGGCGGGAGCCTCCTACGAGCAGTACTTC	CASSLAAGASYEQYF
few	TRBV25-1	TRBJ2-2	-	TGTGCCAGCAGGCCTGGGGCAGGGTATACCGGGGAGCTGTTTTTT	CASRPGAGYTGELFF
-	TRBV28	TRBJ2-5	-	TGTGCCAGCAGTTCCGAGAGGGTCCAAGAGACCCAGTACTTC	CASSSERVQETQYF
-	TRBV6-6	TRBJ1-1	TRBD1	TGTGCCAGCAGTTACTCTGGTAGTGGGACAGGGGGGTGGAAAGCTTTCTTT	CASSYSGSGTGGWKAFF
few	TRBV14	TRBJ1-2	-	TGTGCCAGCAGCCAAGTCGGTGGTTCAGGGTCCTATGGCTACACCTTC	CASSQVGGSGSYGYTF
few	TRBV15	TRBJ2-2	-	TGTGCCACCAGCAGAGTAACAACCACCGGGGAGCTGTTTTTT	CATSRVTTTGELFF
many	TRBV28	TRBJ1-2	-	TGTGCCAGCAGTTTGTCCGGGACGGATTACTATGGCTACACCTTC	CASSLSGTDYYGYTF
-	TRBV27	TRBJ2-3	-	TGTGCCAGCAGTTCCCAAGCCCACACAGATACGCAGTATTTT	CASSSQAHTDTQYF
-	TRBV12-3/TRBV12-4	TRBJ1-5	-	TGTGCCAGCAGTTTGGCGTCACAGGGTGGCAATCAGCCCCAGCATTTT	CASSLASQGGNQPQHF
many	TRBV28	TRBJ1-2	-	TGTGCCAGCAGTTTTCGTTGGGCCAGCTACTATGGCTACACCTTC	CASSFRWASYYGYTF
many	TRBV10-3	TRBJ2-1	-	TGTGCCATCAGGGGGCAAAGCTCCTACAATGAGCAGTTCTTC	CAIRGQSSYNEQFF
few	TRBV12-3/TRBV12-4	TRBJ2-7	TRBD2	TGTGCCAGCACTACACAGGCCGCAGCGGGATACGAGCAGTACTTC	CASTTQAAAGYEQYF
few	TRBV12-3/TRBV12-4	TRBJ2-1	-	TGTGCCAGCCGGATGAGGGACACCGGTGGCCATGAGCAGTTCTTC	CASRMRDTGGHEQFF